A single sample is the source of the 25 T cell receptor beta chains below, sequenced in a study of T cells after yellow fever vaccination. TCRdb called the 5' RACE reads again in MiXCR, with one record for every CDR3 protein. In the table there are under 600,000 distinct CDR3 sequences, roughly a fifth of which are singletons. Sequenced here: PBMCs, sampled about 21 days after the first yellow fever vaccination. The receptors derive from a man aged 18-30 years who received the YFV17D yellow fever vaccine.

Written as DNA, the CDR3 is TGTGCCAGCAGCCCCGGACTGGCAGGGGCCCAGTACTTC. Residues: CASSPGLAGAQYF. The chain links TRBV6-2 or TRBV6-3 to TRBJ2-5, with D possibly matching TRBD1 (6 bases). Looked up from germline, CDR1 is MNHEY and CDR2 is SVGEGT. V was clipped by 6 bases and J by 9 bases, with 17 bases between them. This CDR3 has 13 residues.

The chain is built from TRBV20-1 and TRBJ2-7, with D perhaps TRBD2 (6 bases). The V end was cut by 0 bases, the J end by 7 bases, with 13 bases between. The CDR3 covers 13 residues. CDR1 and CDR2 (germline): DFQATT, SNEGSKA (reference sequence). CDR3 in amino acids: CSARDYGTGEQYV. The CDR3 nucleotides read TGCAGTGCTAGAGATTATGGGACTGGGGAGCAGTACGTC.

This clonotype was seen more than once but under ten times. This chain uses TRBV25-1 with TRBJ1-1; tentative D call: TRBD1 (6 bases). V shed 1 base and J shed 9 bases, with 15 bases lying between them. The CDR3 contains 14 residues. Germline-derived CDR1 and CDR2 are MGHDK and SYGVNS. The CDR3 protein is CASSEFLGGQKAFF. The CDR3 DNA reads TGTGCCAGCAGTGAATTCCTCGGGGGACAAAAAGCTTTCTTT.

In this sample, this clonotype turned up once. The chain is built from TRBV27 and TRBJ2-1; TRBD1 might be the D (5 bases). Germline CDR1 MNHEY, CDR2 SMNVEV (reference sequence). This CDR3 region has 14 residues. Trimming shortened V by 5 bases and J by 1 base, and 9 bases separated the two germline ends. CDR3 amino acids: CASSRTRSYNEQFF. The CDR3, as DNA: TGTGCCAGCAGTCGGACACGGTCCTACAATGAGCAGTTCTTC.

The J gene is TRBJ2-2, the V gene TRBV4-1; D gene unclear. The V gene lost 5 bases and the J gene lost 6 bases, with 13 bases spanning the gap. Per germline, CDR1 MGHRA and CDR2 YSYEKL. The CDR3 extends over 14 amino acids. Written as DNA, the CDR3 is TGCGCCAGCAGCACCCCTGGCAGCGCCGGGGAGCTGTTTTTT. Its protein product is CASSTPGSAGELFF.

Only a few counts were recorded for this clonotype. The chain links TRBV7-6 to TRBJ2-6; 8 nucleotides match TRBD1. Trimming took 5 bases from V and 2 from J; bases not matched to a gene: 2. The CDR3 runs 15 residues. Germline CDR1 reads SGHVS; CDR2 reads FNYEAQ. The CDR3 coding sequence is TGTGCCAGCAGCAACAGGGGGGCTGGGGCCAACGTCCTGACTTTC. Residues: CASSNRGAGANVLTF.

The J gene is TRBJ1-1, the V gene TRBV5-1; D is uncertain. The V gene's germline CDR1 is SGHRS and CDR2 YFSETQ. V dropped 1 base and J dropped 3 bases, with 22 bases sitting between them. The CDR3 spans 18 residues. This chain's CDR3 is CASSLNDRARGTDTEAFF. CDR3 nucleotide sequence: TGCGCCAGCAGCTTGAATGACCGTGCACGGGGTACGGACACTGAAGCTTTCTTT.

The chain's CDR3 is CASSERQGAYEQYF. CDR3 nucleotides: TGTGCCAGTAGTGAAAGACAGGGGGCATACGAGCAGTACTTC. V gene TRBV19 combines with J gene TRBJ2-7, with 10 bases fitting TRBD1. In germline, CDR1 is LNHDA, CDR2 SQIVND (reference sequence). The CDR3 length is 14 residues. Trimming took 5 bases from V and 4 from J; bases not matched to a gene: 5.

The V and J genes are TRBV10-3 and TRBJ2-5; TRBD1 is a possible D gene (6 bases). V was clipped by 4 bases and J by 1 base, with 10 bases between them. Germline values: CDR1 ENHRY, CDR2 SYGVKD. This CDR3 is 14 amino acids long. The CDR3 coding sequence is TGTGCCATCAGTGCAGGGGACGGCCAAGAGACCCAGTACTTC. Translated: CAISAGDGQETQYF.

The chain carries TRBV5-1 and TRBJ1-1, with D perhaps matching TRBD1 (5 bases). This CDR3 is 14 amino acids long. The germline V gene has CDR1 SGHRS and CDR2 YFSETQ. Trimming removed 4 bases from V and 3 bases from J, with 13 bases in between. The CDR3 loop reads CASSPGPGDTEAFF. The CDR3 bases are TGCGCCAGCAGCCCAGGGCCTGGGGACACTGAAGCTTTCTTT.

This clonotype was recorded a few times. The V gene is TRBV7-2, the J gene TRBJ2-1, with no clear D. The V end lost 5 bases, the J end lost 5 bases, and 10 bases lay between the germline ends. The CDR3 loop spans 13 amino acids. CDR1 is SGHTA and CDR2 is FQGNSA in the germline V gene. CDR3: CASSVPGNNEQFF. CDR3 sequence (DNA): TGTGCCAGCAGCGTCCCTGGGAACAATGAGCAGTTCTTC.

The chain uses TRBV7-9 and TRBJ1-1; unclear D gene. CDR3 length: 14 residues. V was shortened by 2 bases and J by 3 bases, with 10 bases between the two germline ends. The germline V gene has CDR1 SEHNR and CDR2 FQNEAQ (reference sequence). CDR3: CASSLKYVDTEAFF. CDR3 nucleotide sequence: TGTGCCAGCAGCTTAAAGTATGTGGACACTGAAGCTTTCTTT. Together with reference TRBV7-9 and TRBJ1-1, the CDR3 gives the full variable domain: DTGVSQNPRHKITKRGQNVTFRCDPISEHNRLYWYRQTLGQGPEFLTYFQNEAQLEKSRLLSDRFSAERPKGSFSTLEIQRTEQGDSAMYLCASSLKYVDTEAFFGQGTRLTVV.

In this sample, this clonotype turned up a few times. This rearrangement joins TRBV7-2 to TRBJ2-5, with D possibly matching TRBD1 (5 bases). CDR3 length: 15 residues. Trimming removed 3 bases from V and 2 bases from J, with 13 bases in between. Looked up from germline, CDR1 is SGHTA and CDR2 is FQGNSA. CDR3: CASSFHMGLQETQYF. CDR3 bases: TGTGCCAGCAGCTTCCACATGGGGCTGCAAGAGACCCAGTACTTC.

This clonotype was recorded a few times. The chain couples TRBV20-1 to TRBJ2-1, with D possibly being TRBD2 (7 bases). The V gene lost 6 bases and the J gene lost 3 bases, with 18 bases spanning the gap. The CDR3 spans 15 residues. CDR1 DFQATT and CDR2 SNEGSKA come from the germline V gene (reference sequence). CDR3 amino acids: CSAPGGGGLYNEQFF. The CDR3 region has the DNA TGCAGTGCCCCTGGGGGGGGGGGCCTCTACAATGAGCAGTTCTTC.

V and J are TRBV5-6 and TRBJ2-1; 10 nucleotides align to TRBD2. The CDR3 extends over 16 amino acids. Per germline, CDR1 SGHDT and CDR2 YYEEEE. The V gene end was trimmed by 3 bases and the J gene end by 9 bases; junction bases not matched to a gene: 12. The CDR3 loop reads CASSSLTLAGATEQFF. The CDR3 DNA reads as TGTGCCAGCAGCTCCTTGACCCTAGCGGGGGCGACTGAGCAGTTCTTC.

The chain uses TRBV5-1 and TRBJ2-3, with TRBD1 matching 7 bases. Germline-derived CDR1 and CDR2 are SGHRS and YFSETQ. The CDR3 spans 17 residues. The trim removed 0 bases at V and 0 bases at J, leaving 7 bases unmatched. Written as DNA, the CDR3 is TGCGCCAGCAGCTTGGAGGCACAGGGGACCAGCACAGATACGCAGTATTTT. Amino acid sequence: CASSLEAQGTSTDTQYF.

This clonotype was seen ten or more times. This chain connects TRBV10-3 to TRBJ2-1, with 8 nucleotides matching TRBD2. This CDR3 has 15 residues. V trimming: 6 bases; J trimming: 2 bases; junction bases outside the gene matches: 6. Looked up from germline, CDR1 is ENHRY and CDR2 is SYGVKD. Written as DNA, the CDR3 is TGTGCCATCAGCGCGGGACTAGGGGCCTACAATGAGCAGTTCTTC. Its translation: CAISAGLGAYNEQFF.

The V gene is TRBV27, the J gene TRBJ2-5; D ambiguous. The germline V gene has CDR1 MNHEY and CDR2 SMNVEV (reference sequence). The CDR3 is 14 residues long. The V end lost 5 bases, the J end lost 4 bases, and 14 bases lay between the germline ends. The CDR3 DNA reads as TGTGCCAGCAGTCTAACAGTCAACCCAGAGACCCAGTACTTC. Translating it yields CASSLTVNPETQYF.

The CDR3 is CASSIRQPRGTEAFF. The DNA of the CDR3 is TGTGCCAGTAGTATCAGACAGCCTAGAGGGACTGAAGCTTTCTTT. The rearrangement joins TRBV19 to TRBJ1-1, with D perhaps TRBD1 (5 bases). CDR3 length equals 15 residues. CDR1 and CDR2 (germline): LNHDA, SQIVND (reference sequence). With 3 bases removed from V and 5 bases from J, the gap between germline ends came to 16 bases.

This chain joins TRBV27 and TRBJ2-3; D possibly corresponds to TRBD2 (7 bases). CDR1 is MNHEY, CDR2 SMNVEV, per germline (reference sequence). Trimming took 4 bases from V and 1 from J, leaving 18 bases between them. The CDR3 is made up of 17 amino acids. CDR3 residues: CASSYLLGGGGTDTQYF. CDR3 nucleotide sequence: TGTGCCAGCAGTTACCTTTTAGGGGGGGGGGGCACAGATACGCAGTATTTT.

As to this clonotype: A much larger clone differs by one base, so this may be a read error. The V gene is TRBV5-4, the J gene TRBJ2-1, with 8 bases fitting TRBD1. CDR1 is SGHNT and CDR2 is YYREEE in the germline V gene (reference sequence). The CDR3 runs 16 residues. This CDR3 is CSSSPPGQGAINEQFF. CDR3 DNA sequence: TGTTCCAGCAGCCCCCCCGGGCAGGGGGCGATCAATGAGCAGTTCTTC.

This clonotype came up many times. The chain uses TRBV20-1 and TRBJ1-2; possible D gene TRBD1, 5 bases. CDR1 is DFQATT and CDR2 is SNEGSKA in the germline V gene (reference sequence). Trimming took off 3 bases at V and 2 bases at J, with 10 bases between the two ends. The CDR3 runs to 13 residues. CDR3 nucleotides: TGCAGTGCTAGGACACGGGACAACTATGGCTACACCTTC. Translated: CSARTRDNYGYTF.

This clonotype occurred a few times. This chain joins TRBV12-3 or TRBV12-4 and TRBJ1-2, with D uncertain. The CDR3 length is 15 residues. Trimming took off 2 bases at V and 4 bases at J, with 14 bases between the two ends. CDR3: CASSLRGPLAYGYTF. CDR3 bases: TGTGCCAGCAGTTTAAGAGGGCCCCTCGCCTATGGCTACACCTTC.

The chain couples TRBV7-2 to TRBJ2-3; possibly TRBD1 or TRBD2 for D (5 bases each). This CDR3 region has 14 residues. Trimming pared 4 bases from V and 1 base from J, leaving 9 bases between. Germline lookup yields CDR1 SGHTA and CDR2 FQGNSA. The CDR3 region has the DNA TGTGCCAGCAGCTCCACGGGGCGCACAGATACGCAGTATTTT. The encoded protein is CASSSTGRTDTQYF.

This chain uses TRBV7-8 with TRBJ2-3, with D unresolved. CDR3 size: 14 residues. CDR1 and CDR2 (germline): SGHVS, FQNEAQ. Trimming cost V 5 bases and J 6 bases, with 15 bases left between them. The CDR3 region is CASSPRDSRDTQYF. As DNA, the CDR3 is TGTGCCAGCAGCCCCCGAGACTCCAGGGATACGCAGTATTTT.